The 20 T cell receptor beta chains below all came from one sample that was sequenced in a study of CD8+CD57+ T cells in acquired aplastic anemia. Genomic DNA served as template for TCR beta VDJ and CDR3 profiling. TCRdb analysed the reads with MiXCR anew, one entry per CDR3 protein. Of approximately 40,000 distinct CDR3 sequences listed, roughly 69% are singletons. Those patients picked for sequencing had displayed CD8+CD57+ cell expansion on flow cytometry. The sample comprised sorted CD4+, CD8+, or CD8+CD57+ T cells (not recorded which) from PBMCs. These receptors originate from a human donor with aplastic anemia.

Of note for this clonotype: A read error may explain this, as a much larger clone is one base away. The rearrangement links TRBV4-1 to TRBJ2-7; D is perhaps TRBD2 (6 bases). V was trimmed by 0 bases and J by 9 bases, leaving 27 bases between them. The germline V gene has CDR1 MGHRA and CDR2 YSYEKL. This CDR3 contains 18 residues. The CDR3 is CASSQDRGFGGLPDGQYF. CDR3 sequence (DNA): TGCGCCAGCAGCCAAGATAGAGGGTTCGGGGGTCTCCCGGACGGGCAGTACTTC.

This clonotype was detected ten times or more. The CDR3 DNA is TGCAGCGTTGAGGCGTACGGGGGCTACGAGCAGTACTTC. It translates to CSVEAYGGYEQYF. V gene TRBV29-1 combines with J gene TRBJ2-7, with D perhaps TRBD2 (6 bases). Trimming left V 3 bases short and J 3 bases short, with 12 bases between. The CDR3 totals 13 residues. The V gene's germline CDR1 is SQVTM and CDR2 ANQGSEA.

In regard to this clonotype: Possible read error: a much larger clone is one base away. This chain joins TRBV6-1 and TRBJ1-1; D not resolved. The CDR3 has 13 amino acids. The germline CDR1 and CDR2 sequences are MNHNS and SASEGT. For the CDR3, the DNA is TGTTCCAGCAGTGAAGGTCCCTACACTGAAGCTTTCTTT. Translating it yields CSSSEGPYTEAFF.

Comment on this clonotype: This may come from a read error, since a much larger clone is one base off. The chain has TRBV5-1 and TRBJ2-3; tentatively, D is TRBD2 (6 bases). Looked up from germline, CDR1 is SGHRS and CDR2 is YFSETQ. CDR3 length: 16 residues. The CDR3 loop reads CASSPGLGAPTGTQYF. CDR3 DNA: TGCGCCAGCAGCCCGGGACTCGGGGCCCCCACAGGTACGCAGTATTTT.

This sequence joins TRBV2 and TRBJ2-7, with 8 positions matching TRBD1. J lost 5 bases, V lost 5 bases, and 2 bases had no gene match. In germline, CDR1 is SNHLY, CDR2 FYNNEI. CDR3 length equals 12 residues. The CDR3 DNA is TGTGCCAGCAGTCAGGGGGCACACGAGCAGTACTTC. Its protein product is CASSQGAHEQYF. The variable domain in full, with the rest retrieved from reference TRBV2 and TRBJ2-7, is EPEVTQTPSHQVTQMGQEVILRCVPISNHLYFYWYRQILGQKVEFLVSFYNNEISEKSEIFDDQFSVERPDGSNFTLKIRSTKLEDSAMYFCASSQGAHEQYFGPGTRLTVT.

The rearrangement joins TRBV12-3 or TRBV12-4 to TRBJ1-4; D is perhaps TRBD1 (5 bases). Trimming stripped 5 bases from V and 4 bases from J, with 14 bases between. This CDR3 comprises 15 residues. The CDR3: CASSPRDGGNEKLFF. Written as DNA, the CDR3 is TGTGCCAGCAGTCCCCGGGACGGCGGTAATGAAAAACTGTTTTTT.

V is TRBV20-1 and J is TRBJ1-6; TRBD1 matches 8 bases. Trimming took 3 bases from V and 9 from J; bases not matched to a gene: 10. The CDR3 contains 15 residues. From germline, CDR1 is DFQATT and CDR2 SNEGSKA (reference sequence). CDR3 protein: CSARPDRGEGSPLHF. The CDR3 nucleotides are TGCAGTGCTAGGCCCGACAGGGGAGAAGGTTCACCCCTCCACTTT.

CDR3 DNA: TGCGCCAGCAGTCCGGACAACCTCTACGAGCAGTACTTC. Protein: CASSPDNLYEQYF. The chain uses TRBV10-1 and TRBJ2-5; TRBD1 might be the D (5 bases). TRBJ2-7 matches the DNA end more closely, so the J call is doubtful. The CDR3 covers 13 residues. Germline V gives CDR1 WNHNN, CDR2 SYGVQD (reference sequence).

This clonotype came up many times. V gene TRBV14 combines with J gene TRBJ2-7; TRBD2 agrees at 11 bases. The CDR3 length is 15 residues. CDR1 SGHDN and CDR2 FVKESK come from the germline V gene. The V and J ends lost 5 bases and 2 bases, in that order; junction bases with no gene match: 5. DNA of the CDR3: TGTGCCAGCAGCTACGGGACTAGCGGAGCCTACGAGCAGTACTTC. Translated: CASSYGTSGAYEQYF.

The rearrangement joins TRBV19 to TRBJ1-2; possible D gene TRBD1, 6 bases. Germline V lookup: CDR1 LNHDA, CDR2 SQIVND (reference sequence). This CDR3 spans 13 amino acids. The V gene lost 2 bases and the J gene lost 5 bases, with 9 bases spanning the gap. The CDR3 region has the DNA TGTGCCAGTAGTATAACAGGGAATTATGGCTACACCTTC. Protein sequence: CASSITGNYGYTF.

The gene calls are TRBV9 and TRBJ2-7; TRBD2 matches 9 bases. J lost 7 bases, V lost 0 bases, and 5 bases had no gene match. The CDR3 spans 14 residues. Germline CDR1 SGDLS, CDR2 YYNGEE. CDR3 region: CASSVVELAGEQYF. CDR3 coding DNA: TGTGCCAGCAGCGTAGTCGAGCTAGCGGGGGAGCAGTACTTC.

The CDR3 is CATSTDRNMKNSPLHF. The CDR3 DNA follows: TGTGCCACCAGCACAGACAGGAACATGAAAAATTCACCCCTCCACTTT. This chain joins TRBV15 and TRBJ1-6, with D perhaps matching TRBD1 (6 bases). V was pared by 4 bases and J by 7 bases, with 17 bases between. Germline V gene sequence: CDR1 LNHNV, CDR2 YYDKDF (reference sequence). CDR3 size: 16 residues.

The chain carries TRBV7-9 and TRBJ2-7; the match to TRBD2 covers 8 bases. Germline V gene sequence: CDR1 SEHNR, CDR2 FQNEAQ (reference sequence). CDR3 length: 14 amino acids. The V gene end was trimmed by 1 base and the J gene end by 5 bases; junction bases not matched to a gene: 4. The CDR3 is CASSLGLALNEQYF. CDR3 coding DNA: TGTGCCAGCAGCTTAGGACTAGCGCTGAACGAGCAGTACTTC.

This clonotype was recorded many times. V and J are TRBV19 and TRBJ2-7; D uncertain. Trimming took 5 bases from V and 5 from J, leaving 19 bases between them. This CDR3 contains 15 residues. Looked up from germline, CDR1 is LNHDA and CDR2 is SQIVND (reference sequence). The CDR3 nucleotides are TGTGCCAGTAGTCTGAATTCCGATGGATGGGACGAGCAGTACTTC. This codes for CASSLNSDGWDEQYF.

The CDR3 here is CASSHGTGSPYGCANTGELFF. In nucleotides, the CDR3 is TGTGCCAGCAGTCATGGGACAGGGTCCCCCTATGGCTGTGCGAACACCGGGGAGCTGTTTTTT. The V call is TRBV6-9, the J call TRBJ2-2, with 9 nucleotides matching TRBD1. Germline assignment: CDR1 MNHGY and CDR2 SVAAGI. Trimming took 5 bases from V and 0 from J; bases not matched to a gene: 19. The CDR3 length is 21 residues.

This clonotype was picked up one time. The V call is TRBV5-1, the J call TRBJ2-7, with 7 bases identical to TRBD1. The CDR3 is made up of 13 amino acids. V was pared by 4 bases and J by 4 bases, with 5 bases of the junction left unmatched. Germline loops: CDR1 SGHRS, CDR2 YFSETQ. The CDR3 is CASSIEQGYEQYF. The CDR3 nucleotides are TGCGCCAGCAGCATAGAACAGGGGTACGAGCAGTACTTC.

The chain is built from TRBV15 and TRBJ1-2, with D unresolved. Trimming cost V 5 bases and J 4 bases, with 11 bases left between them. The CDR3 has 13 residues. CDR1 LNHNV and CDR2 YYDKDF come from the germline V gene (reference sequence). The chain's CDR3 is CATSAKPGYGYTF. CDR3 in DNA: TGTGCCACCAGCGCAAAGCCTGGCTATGGCTACACCTTC.

The chain recombines TRBV20-1 with TRBJ2-1; D ambiguous. With 3 bases removed from V and 5 bases from J, the gap between germline ends came to 11 bases. The germline gives CDR1 DFQATT, CDR2 SNEGSKA (reference sequence). CDR3 length equals 13 residues. The CDR3 nucleotides read TGCAGTGCTAGTAGCAGGATCGACAATGAGCAGTTCTTC. Protein product: CSASSRIDNEQFF.

Many counts were recorded for this clonotype. The chain uses TRBV12-3 or TRBV12-4 and TRBJ1-4, with no clear D. The CDR3 has 14 amino acids. Between the trimmed V and J ends, which lost 4 bases and 10 bases, there was a span of 16 bases. The CDR3 DNA reads TGTGCCAGCAGTTCTTACATGGAAAACCGAAAACTGTTTTTT. It yields the protein CASSSYMENRKLFF.

J is TRBJ1-2 and V is TRBV24-1; D unresolved. V lost 1 base and J 10 bases, leaving 6 bases between the germline ends. The CDR3 runs to 11 residues. Germline lookup yields CDR1 KGHDR and CDR2 SFDVKD. The CDR3 region is CATSDFRDYTF. The DNA of the CDR3 is TGTGCCACCAGTGATTTCCGGGACTACACCTTC.